This T cell receptor beta chain was retrieved from a study of CD8 T cells in Susac syndrome. Study overall: Susac syndrome patients were untreated, on corticosteroids with some adding intravenous immunoglobulin, or on intravenous immunoglobulin only.

Trimming took 6 bases from V and 5 from J; bases not matched to a gene: 10. CDR1 is SGHTA, CDR2 FQGNSA, per germline. CDR3 size: 15 residues. Sequencing of TCR beta, carried out with a high-throughput approach, was applied to CD8+ and CD4+ T cells from the blood. Negative isolation yielded the CD8+ and CD4+ T cells, while FACS enriched the TEMRA cells. It was with random hexamers that about 0.45 to 1 ug RNA was reverse transcribed. MiXCR, applied by TCRdb to the immunoSEQ multiplex PCR reads, yields one record per CDR3 protein. The data show some 240,000 distinct CDR3 sequences, almost 97% seen once. This sequence was found in a human donor with Susac syndrome. Sequencing input: CD4+ T cells from PBMCs. The gene calls are TRBV7-2 and TRBJ2-7; 10 nucleotides agree with TRBD2. The CDR3 reads CASRPSGTSVHEQYF. For the CDR3, the DNA is TGTGCCAGCAGACCCTCCGGGACTAGCGTCCACGAGCAGTACTTC.